One sample yielded the 31 T cell receptor beta chains listed below, sequenced in a study of human T cells and chemical hapten exposure. TCRdb re-called the RACE reads through MiXCR, storing one row per CDR3 protein. The sample lists around 120,000 distinct CDR3 sequences; roughly 15% were seen once. Noted time point: patch test 1, 2 weeks after DPC sensitization. As for treatment: therapeutic diphenylcyclopropenone sensitization with weekly scalp DPC. The sequenced sample was whole blood, obtained in connection with sensitization to the hapten diphenylcyclopropenone (DPC). All receptors come from a young man with alopecia areata. Some clones in this sample may be carry-over from other donors' samples.

Comment on this clonotype: A much larger clone sits a single nucleotide away, making a read error possible. The chain recombines TRBV7-6 with TRBJ2-3; D gene uncertain. V shed 1 base and J shed 2 bases, with 4 bases lying between them. The length of the CDR3 is 13 residues. The V gene's germline CDR1 is SGHVS and CDR2 FNYEAQ. This chain's CDR3 is CASSLVNTDTQYF. As DNA, the CDR3 is TGTGCCAGCAGCTTAGTAAACACAGATACGCAGTATTTT.

J is TRBJ1-3 and V is TRBV4-2; D remains unclear. CDR1 is LGHNA and CDR2 is YNFKEQ in the germline V gene. This CDR3 comprises 16 residues. Trimming stripped 0 bases from V and 0 bases from J, with 9 bases between. The CDR3 DNA reads TGTGCCAGCAGCCAAGATCGAGTCAGCTCTGGAAACACCATATATTTT. Translation: CASSQDRVSSGNTIYF.

This clonotype was observed a few times. The chain carries TRBV6-5 and TRBJ1-1; D possibly corresponds to TRBD1 (5 bases). CDR1 is MNHEY, CDR2 SVGAGI, per germline. The V and J ends lost 2 bases and 10 bases respectively, with 14 bases between them. The CDR3 is made up of 13 amino acids. CDR3 amino acids: CASSYRQGEAAFF. In DNA, the CDR3 is TGTGCCAGCAGTTACCGGCAGGGAGAAGCAGCTTTCTTT.

DNA for the CDR3: TGTGCCAGCAGTTTGAGCAGAGGACTAGCGGGCTCCTACGAGCAGTACTTC. Translating it yields CASSLSRGLAGSYEQYF. The J gene is TRBJ2-7, the V gene TRBV28; 11 bases are shared with TRBD2. Germline CDR1 MDHEN, CDR2 SYDVKM. V dropped 3 bases and J dropped 0; count of bases not matched to a gene: 7. CDR3 length: 17 residues. The full variable domain, in which reference TRBV28 and TRBJ2-7 provide the parts outside the CDR3, is DVKVTQSSRYLVKRTGEKVFLECVQDMDHENMFWYRQDPGLGLRLIYFSYDVKMKEKGDIPEGYSVSREKKERFSLILESASTNQTSMYLCASSLSRGLAGSYEQYFGPGTRLTVT.

The chain couples TRBV7-8 to TRBJ1-1, with 9 bases matching TRBD1. J lost 1 base, V lost 4 bases, and 7 bases had no gene match. This CDR3 is 16 amino acids long. CDR1 is SGHVS and CDR2 is FQNEAQ in the germline V gene. CDR3 sequence (DNA): TGTGCCAGCAGCTCACACTACAGGGGGCAGAACACTGAAGCTTTCTTT. This encodes CASSSHYRGQNTEAFF.

This clonotype was seen ten or more times. The chain carries TRBV5-1 and TRBJ1-2, with 8 bases identical to TRBD1. From germline, CDR1 is SGHRS and CDR2 YFSETQ. The CDR3 spans 13 residues. Trimming took 3 bases from V and 8 from J; bases not matched to a gene: 6. Written as DNA, the CDR3 is TGCGCCAGCAGCTCCGACAGGGGAGGCGGCTACACCTTC. Its protein product is CASSSDRGGGYTF.

This chain joins TRBV4-3 and TRBJ2-3, with D possibly TRBD1 on 5 matching bases. The germline V and J ends were trimmed by 2 bases and 2 bases, with 17 bases remaining between them. The CDR3 loop spans 17 amino acids. The germline gives CDR1 LGHNA, CDR2 YSLEER. The CDR3 DNA reads TGCGCCAGCAGCCAACAGGCCAGTAGCAGGGTCACAGATACGCAGTATTTT. Translated, it gives CASSQQASSRVTDTQYF.

The chain couples TRBV14 to TRBJ1-2; no definite D call. CDR1 and CDR2 (germline): SGHDN, FVKESK. The CDR3 totals 14 residues. V was cut by 4 bases and J by 12 bases, with 21 bases left in between. CDR3 sequence: CASSPELVSPLHTF. The CDR3, as DNA: TGTGCCAGCAGCCCTGAACTGGTCTCCCCATTGCACACCTTC. Supplemented by reference TRBV14 and TRBJ1-2, the full variable domain reads EAGVTQFPSHSVIEKGQTVTLRCDPISGHDNLYWYRRVMGKEIKFLLHFVKESKQDESGMPNNRFLAERTGGTYSTLKVQPAELEDSGVYFCASSPELVSPLHTFGSGTRLTVV.

A few counts support this clonotype. V usage is TRBV20-1 and J usage is TRBJ1-6, with 9 bases identical to TRBD1. The V and J ends lost 1 base and 9 bases, in that order; junction bases with no gene match: 7. The V gene's germline CDR1 is DFQATT and CDR2 SNEGSKA (reference sequence). The CDR3 covers 15 residues. The CDR3 protein is CSARVPGQGTSPLHF. CDR3 DNA sequence: TGCAGTGCTAGAGTACCGGGACAGGGTACTTCACCCCTCCACTTT.

The rearrangement uses TRBV6-5 and TRBJ2-2; tentatively, D is TRBD1 (5 bases). The CDR3 runs to 14 residues. The germline V and J ends were trimmed by 0 bases and 7 bases, with 9 bases remaining between them. CDR1 MNHEY and CDR2 SVGAGI come from the germline V gene. This CDR3 is CASSYSQGGGELFF. DNA for the CDR3: TGTGCCAGCAGTTACTCTCAGGGCGGCGGGGAGCTGTTTTTT.

The gene calls are TRBV3-1 and TRBJ1-1; D unresolved. The germline V and J ends were trimmed by 0 bases and 8 bases, with 10 bases remaining between them. The CDR3 loop spans 13 amino acids. Germline CDR1 is LGHDT and CDR2 is YNNKEL (reference sequence). The DNA for the CDR3 is TGTGCCAGCAGCCAAGACAATTTCCTAGAAGCTTTCTTT. This translates into CASSQDNFLEAFF. The full variable domain, completed using reference TRBV3-1 and TRBJ1-1, is DTAVSQTPKYLVTQMGNDKSIKCEQNLGHDTMYWYKQDSKKFLKIMFSYNNKELIINETVPNRFSPKSPDKAHLNLHINSLELGDSAVYFCASSQDNFLEAFFGQGTRLTVV.

The genes are TRBV2 and TRBJ1-1, with TRBD1 matching 7 bases. J gave up 1 base and V 9 bases, and 14 bases lay outside the gene matches. The CDR3 spans 16 residues. Germline V CDR1 and CDR2: SNHLY, FYNNEI. CDR3 sequence: CARLRAATGSNTEAFF. The CDR3 DNA reads TGTGCCAGACTTCGCGCGGCGACAGGGTCGAACACTGAAGCTTTCTTT.

The rearrangement joins TRBV20-1 to TRBJ2-7; the D gene is possibly TRBD1 (6 bases). In germline, CDR1 is DFQATT, CDR2 SNEGSKA (reference sequence). Between the trimmed V and J ends, which lost 1 base and 3 bases, there was a span of 10 bases. The CDR3 extends over 13 amino acids. CDR3 nucleotide sequence: TGCAGTGCTAGAGGGCAGGGGAACTACGAGCAGTACGTC. This gives the protein CSARGQGNYEQYV.

The chain links TRBV7-8 to TRBJ2-5; no clear D. Trimming took 3 bases from V and 3 from J, leaving 8 bases between them. CDR1 and CDR2 from the germline V gene are SGHVS and FQNEAQ. CDR3 size: 13 residues. The chain's CDR3 is CASSFNMEETQYF. The DNA of the CDR3 is TGTGCCAGCAGCTTTAACATGGAAGAGACCCAGTACTTC.

The chain has TRBV3-1 and TRBJ1-1, with D unclear. The V end lost 0 bases, the J end lost 8 bases, and 13 bases lay between the germline ends. The CDR3 spans 14 residues. Germline V lookup: CDR1 LGHDT, CDR2 YNNKEL (reference sequence). The DNA for the CDR3 is TGTGCCAGCAGCCAAGAAAATGGGCCTTCCGAAGCTTTCTTT. Translating gives CASSQENGPSEAFF.

The CDR3 sequence is CSARSGDSAQPQHF. CDR3 coding DNA: TGCAGTGCCAGGTCTGGGGATTCGGCTCAGCCCCAGCATTTT. The V gene is TRBV20-1, the J gene TRBJ1-5; D is unresolved. This CDR3 has 14 amino acids. From germline, CDR1 is DFQATT and CDR2 SNEGSKA (reference sequence). Trimming removed 6 bases from V and 6 bases from J, with 18 bases in between.

This clonotype was detected only a few times. This rearrangement joins TRBV18 to TRBJ2-7, with D unclear. V lost 1 base and J 6 bases, leaving 13 bases between the germline ends. This CDR3 comprises 14 residues. CDR1 KGHSH and CDR2 LQKENI come from the germline V gene. The CDR3 spells CASSPLTAWAEQYF. CDR3 in DNA: TGTGCCAGCTCACCACTTACGGCTTGGGCCGAGCAGTACTTC.

The rearrangement joins TRBV4-1 to TRBJ1-5, with 7 bases that match TRBD1. V lost 3 bases, J lost 0 bases, and 11 bases stayed unmatched. Per the germline V gene, CDR1 is MGHRA and CDR2 is YSYEKL. This CDR3 is 18 amino acids long. The CDR3 DNA sequence: TGCGCCAGCAGCCATTTCCGGGACAGTCCTTATAGCAATCAGCCCCAGCATTTT. Encoded protein: CASSHFRDSPYSNQPQHF.

The J gene is TRBJ1-6, the V gene TRBV12-5, with D hard to call. The CDR3 sequence is 13 residues long. CDR1 and CDR2 (germline): LGHNT, FRNRAP. Trimming took 6 bases from V and 3 from J, leaving 6 bases between them. CDR3 in DNA: TGTGCTAGTGGGTTGATCTATAATTCACCCCTCCACTTT. Its translation is CASGLIYNSPLHF.

The rearrangement uses TRBV2 and TRBJ1-1, with D uncertain. Germline V gene sequence: CDR1 SNHLY, CDR2 FYNNEI. The length of the CDR3 is 16 residues. V lost 7 bases and J lost 3, with 21 bases in between. CDR3 sequence: CASTGQRRPLDTEAFF. The CDR3 DNA is TGTGCCAGCACGGGCCAACGACGGCCCCTAGACACTGAAGCTTTCTTT.

This clonotype showed up just a few times. The chain joins TRBV28 to TRBJ1-5; D gene unclear. The CDR3 loop spans 16 amino acids. CDR1 and CDR2 (germline): MDHEN, SYDVKM. Trimming stripped 5 bases from V and 2 bases from J, with 16 bases between. The chain's CDR3 is CASSPRGFVGNQPQHF. The CDR3 DNA reads TGTGCCAGCAGTCCCCGCGGGTTTGTCGGCAATCAGCCCCAGCATTTT.

This sequence joins TRBV3-1 and TRBJ2-3; D call uncertain. The CDR3 loop spans 16 amino acids. Germline V gene sequence: CDR1 LGHDT, CDR2 YNNKEL (reference sequence). V was clipped by 4 bases and J by 1 base, with 15 bases between them. The CDR3 region has the DNA TGTGCCAGCAGCCGGAATCTAGACTCGGGCACAGATACGCAGTATTTT. Its protein product is CASSRNLDSGTDTQYF.

J is TRBJ2-6 and V is TRBV6-5; 10 bases fit TRBD1. Trimming took 6 bases from V and 2 from J; bases not matched to a gene: 7. This CDR3 is built from 17 residues. The germline V gene has CDR1 MNHEY and CDR2 SVGAGI. CDR3 loop: CASSPGTGVAGANVLTF. CDR3 DNA sequence: TGTGCCAGCAGCCCCGGGACAGGGGTCGCTGGGGCCAACGTCCTGACTTTC.

This clonotype was seen a handful of times. This rearrangement joins TRBV7-9 to TRBJ2-2; D possibly corresponds to TRBD1 (6 bases). Trimming took 2 bases from V and 1 from J, leaving 11 bases between them. The CDR3 contains 16 residues. CDR1 SEHNR and CDR2 FQNEAQ come from the germline V gene (reference sequence). The CDR3 sequence: CASSLLPRGNTGELFF. The CDR3 coding sequence is TGTGCCAGCAGCTTATTGCCCAGGGGGAACACCGGGGAGCTGTTTTTT.

The chain couples TRBV12-3 or TRBV12-4 to TRBJ1-1; TRBD1 matches at 10 bases. The V segment lost 5 bases and the J segment 4 bases; nucleotides outside the gene matches: 10. This CDR3 contains 16 residues. This CDR3 reads CASSGRQGATSTEAFF. The CDR3 DNA is TGTGCCAGCAGTGGACGACAGGGGGCTACCTCCACTGAAGCTTTCTTT.

This clonotype appeared a few times. The V and J genes are TRBV4-3 and TRBJ2-3, with D tentatively TRBD1 (6 bases). The germline gives CDR1 LGHNA, CDR2 YSLEER. The CDR3 spans 15 residues. Trimming took off 2 bases at V and 2 bases at J, with 11 bases between the two ends. CDR3 nucleotide sequence: TGCGCCAGCAGCCAAACAGACAGGCCCACAGATACGCAGTATTTT. The encoded protein is CASSQTDRPTDTQYF.

The chain uses TRBV29-1 and TRBJ2-4, with D tentatively TRBD2 (8 bases). This CDR3 is 15 amino acids long. Trimming cost V 3 bases and J 3 bases, with 15 bases left between them. The germline V gene has CDR1 SQVTM and CDR2 ANQGSEA. This CDR3 is CSVDGTAGVKNIQYF. In DNA, the CDR3 is TGCAGCGTTGACGGGACAGCGGGGGTCAAAAACATTCAGTACTTC.

This clonotype came up a few times. V is TRBV7-3 and J is TRBJ2-2; D assignment may be TRBD1 or TRBD2 (5 bases each). CDR3 size: 16 residues. V lost 6 bases and J lost 0, with 14 bases in between. Germline V gene data show CDR1 as SGHTA and CDR2 as FQGTGA. CDR3 bases: TGTGCCAGCAGGTACCCCGGGACGCCGAACACCGGGGAGCTGTTTTTT. It specifies CASRYPGTPNTGELFF.

This chain joins TRBV7-9 and TRBJ2-1, with TRBD2 matching 9 bases. CDR1 and CDR2 (germline): SEHNR, FQNEAQ (reference sequence). The CDR3 covers 19 residues. V lost 1 base to trimming and J lost 0 bases; unmatched junction nucleotides: 10. The CDR3 protein is CASSLGRLAGINSYNEQFF. The CDR3 bases are TGTGCCAGCAGCTTAGGTAGGCTAGCGGGGATTAACTCCTACAATGAGCAGTTCTTC.

The sample holds a few counts of this clonotype. This chain connects TRBV20-1 to TRBJ1-2; a weak D match, TRBD1 (5 bases). This CDR3 is 11 amino acids long. Germline CDR1 is DFQATT and CDR2 is SNEGSKA (reference sequence). Deletions cut 5 bases from V and 3 bases from J, with 7 bases between. The DNA for the CDR3 is TGCAGTGCTCTCAGGGACTATGGCTACACCTTC. Its protein product is CSALRDYGYTF.

This clonotype was seen a handful of times. This chain links TRBV18 with TRBJ1-1, with 11 positions matching TRBD1. V lost 2 bases to trimming and J lost 4 bases; unmatched junction nucleotides: 6. The V gene's germline CDR1 is KGHSH and CDR2 LQKENI. The CDR3 length is 16 residues. The CDR3 loop reads CASSPETGTGGTEAFF. In nucleotides, the CDR3 is TGTGCCAGCTCACCAGAAACCGGGACAGGGGGCACTGAAGCTTTCTTT. Full variable domain (remainder filled in from reference TRBV18 and TRBJ1-1): NAGVMQNPRHLVRRRGQEARLRCSPMKGHSHVYWYRQLPEEGLKFMVYLQKENIIDESGMPKERFSAEFPKEGPSILRIQQVVRGDSAAYFCASSPETGTGGTEAFFGQGTRLTVV.